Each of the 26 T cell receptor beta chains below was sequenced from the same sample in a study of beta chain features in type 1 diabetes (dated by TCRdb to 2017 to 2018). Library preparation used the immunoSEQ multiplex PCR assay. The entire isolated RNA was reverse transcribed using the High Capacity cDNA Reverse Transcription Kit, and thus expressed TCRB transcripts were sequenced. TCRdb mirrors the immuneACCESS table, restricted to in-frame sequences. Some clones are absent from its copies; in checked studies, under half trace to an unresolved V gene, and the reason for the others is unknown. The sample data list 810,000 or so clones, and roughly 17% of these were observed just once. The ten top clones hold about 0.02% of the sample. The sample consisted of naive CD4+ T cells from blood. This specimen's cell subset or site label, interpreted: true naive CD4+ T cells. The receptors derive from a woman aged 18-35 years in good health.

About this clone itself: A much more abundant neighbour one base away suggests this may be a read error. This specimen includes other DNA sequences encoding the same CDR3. In DNA, the CDR3 is TGTGCCAGCAGTCTGTACAATGAGCAGTTCTTC. It specifies CASSLYNEQFF. V usage is TRBV27 and J usage is TRBJ2-1; D not certain. This CDR3 is built from 11 residues. V lost 5 bases and J lost 4, with 3 bases in between. The germline gives CDR1 MNHEY, CDR2 SMNVEV (reference sequence).

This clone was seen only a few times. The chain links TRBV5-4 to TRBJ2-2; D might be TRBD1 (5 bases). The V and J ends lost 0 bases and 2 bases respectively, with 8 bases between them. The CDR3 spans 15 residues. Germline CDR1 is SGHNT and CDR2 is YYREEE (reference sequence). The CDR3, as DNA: TGTGCCAGCAGCTTGGTAGGGGATAACACCGGGGAGCTGTTTTTT. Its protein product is CASSLVGDNTGELFF.

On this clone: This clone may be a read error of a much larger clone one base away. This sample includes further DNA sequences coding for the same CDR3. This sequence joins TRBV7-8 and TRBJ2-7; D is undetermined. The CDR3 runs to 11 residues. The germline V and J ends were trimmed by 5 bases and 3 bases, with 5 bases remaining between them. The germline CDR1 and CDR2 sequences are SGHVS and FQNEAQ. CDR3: CASSPDYEQYF. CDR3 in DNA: TGTGCCAGCAGCCCGGACTACGAGCAGTACTTC.

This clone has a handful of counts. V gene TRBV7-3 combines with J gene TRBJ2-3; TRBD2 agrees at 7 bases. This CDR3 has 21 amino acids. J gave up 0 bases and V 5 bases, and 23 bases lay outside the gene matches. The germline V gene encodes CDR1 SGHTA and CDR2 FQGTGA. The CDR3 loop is CASSRRAPGGSRQLSTDTQYF. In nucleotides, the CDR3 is TGTGCCAGCAGCCGCAGGGCTCCGGGCGGGAGTAGACAGCTGAGCACAGATACGCAGTATTTT.

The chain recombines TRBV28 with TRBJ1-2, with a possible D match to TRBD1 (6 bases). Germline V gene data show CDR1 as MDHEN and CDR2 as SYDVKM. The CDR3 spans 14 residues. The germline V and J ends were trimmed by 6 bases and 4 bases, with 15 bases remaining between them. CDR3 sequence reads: CASSNHQGPYGYTF. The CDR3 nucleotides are TGTGCCAGCAGCAACCACCAGGGGCCCTATGGCTACACCTTC.

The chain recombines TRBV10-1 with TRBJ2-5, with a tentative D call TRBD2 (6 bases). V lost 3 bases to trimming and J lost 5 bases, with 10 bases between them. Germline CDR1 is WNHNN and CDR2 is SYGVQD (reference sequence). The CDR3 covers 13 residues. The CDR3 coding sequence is TGCGCCAGCAGTGAATCGGGACTGGAGACCCAGTACTTC. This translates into CASSESGLETQYF.

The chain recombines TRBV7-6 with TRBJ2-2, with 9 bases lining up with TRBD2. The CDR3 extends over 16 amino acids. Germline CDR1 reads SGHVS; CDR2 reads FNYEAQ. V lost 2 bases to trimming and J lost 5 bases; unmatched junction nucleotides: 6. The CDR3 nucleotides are TGTGCCAGCAGCTTAAGGACTAGCGACCATACCGGGGAGCTGTTTTTT. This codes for CASSLRTSDHTGELFF.

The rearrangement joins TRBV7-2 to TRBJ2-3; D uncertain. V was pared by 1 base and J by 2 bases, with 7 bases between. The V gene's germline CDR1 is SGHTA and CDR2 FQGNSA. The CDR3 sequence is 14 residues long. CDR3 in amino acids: CASSLVSTTDTQYF. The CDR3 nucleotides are TGTGCCAGCAGCTTAGTCAGTACCACAGATACGCAGTATTTT.

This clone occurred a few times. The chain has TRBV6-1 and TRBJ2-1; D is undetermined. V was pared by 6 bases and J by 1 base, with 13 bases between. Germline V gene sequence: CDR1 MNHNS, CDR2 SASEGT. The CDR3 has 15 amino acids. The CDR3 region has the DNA TGTGCCAGCAGCCTTAGTAGGGCGTCCTACAATGAGCAGTTCTTC. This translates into CASSLSRASYNEQFF.

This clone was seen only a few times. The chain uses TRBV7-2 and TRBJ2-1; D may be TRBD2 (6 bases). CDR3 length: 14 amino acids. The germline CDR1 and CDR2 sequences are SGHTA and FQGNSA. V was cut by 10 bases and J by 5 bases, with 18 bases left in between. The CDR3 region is CATRGGGRDNEQFF. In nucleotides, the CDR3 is TGTGCCACCCGGGGAGGAGGTCGTGACAATGAGCAGTTCTTC.

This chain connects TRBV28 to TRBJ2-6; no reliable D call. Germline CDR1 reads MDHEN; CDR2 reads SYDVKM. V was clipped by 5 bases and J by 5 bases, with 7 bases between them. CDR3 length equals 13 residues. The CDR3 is CASSLPRANVLTF. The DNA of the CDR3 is TGTGCCAGCAGTCTCCCCAGGGCCAACGTCCTGACTTTC.

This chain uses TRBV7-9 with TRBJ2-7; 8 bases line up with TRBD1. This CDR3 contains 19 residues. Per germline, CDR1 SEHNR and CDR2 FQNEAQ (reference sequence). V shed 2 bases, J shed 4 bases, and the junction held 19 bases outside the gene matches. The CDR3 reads CASSLIRTGTSGAIYEQYF. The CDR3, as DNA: TGTGCCAGCAGCTTAATCCGGACAGGGACCTCAGGGGCGATTTACGAGCAGTACTTC.

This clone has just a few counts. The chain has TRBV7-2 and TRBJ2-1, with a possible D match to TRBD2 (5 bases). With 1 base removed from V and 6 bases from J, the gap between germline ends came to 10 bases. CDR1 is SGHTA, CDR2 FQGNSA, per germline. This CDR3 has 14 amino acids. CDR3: CASSLGGRGNEQFF. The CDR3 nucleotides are TGTGCCAGCAGCTTAGGTGGGAGAGGCAATGAGCAGTTCTTC.

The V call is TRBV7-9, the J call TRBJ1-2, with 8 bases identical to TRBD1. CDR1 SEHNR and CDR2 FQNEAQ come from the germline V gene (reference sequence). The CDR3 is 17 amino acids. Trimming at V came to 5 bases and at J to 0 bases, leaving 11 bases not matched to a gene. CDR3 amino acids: CASSLLGQGGPNYGYTF. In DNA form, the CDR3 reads TGTGCCAGCAGCCTTTTAGGACAGGGTGGACCTAACTATGGCTACACCTTC.

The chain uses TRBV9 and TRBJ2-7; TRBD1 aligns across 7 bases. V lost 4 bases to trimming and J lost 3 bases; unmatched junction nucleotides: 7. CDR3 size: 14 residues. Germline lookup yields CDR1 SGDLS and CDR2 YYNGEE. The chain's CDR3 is CASSLEGASYEQYF. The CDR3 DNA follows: TGTGCCAGCAGCCTAGAGGGGGCTAGCTACGAGCAGTACTTC. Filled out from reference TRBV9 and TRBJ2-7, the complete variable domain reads DSGVTQTPKHLITATGQRVTLRCSPRSGDLSVYWYQQSLDQGLQFLIQYYNGEERAKGNILERFSAQQFPDLHSELNLSSLELGDSALYFCASSLEGASYEQYFGPGTRLTVT.

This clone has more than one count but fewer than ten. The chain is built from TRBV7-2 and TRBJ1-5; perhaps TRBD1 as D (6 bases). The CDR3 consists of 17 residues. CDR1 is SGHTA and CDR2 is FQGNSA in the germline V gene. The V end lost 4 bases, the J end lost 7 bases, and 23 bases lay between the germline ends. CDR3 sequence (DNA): TGTGCCAGCAGCTCATATAGGGATCTACAGGGTTACCAGCCCCAGCATTTT. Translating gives CASSSYRDLQGYQPQHF.

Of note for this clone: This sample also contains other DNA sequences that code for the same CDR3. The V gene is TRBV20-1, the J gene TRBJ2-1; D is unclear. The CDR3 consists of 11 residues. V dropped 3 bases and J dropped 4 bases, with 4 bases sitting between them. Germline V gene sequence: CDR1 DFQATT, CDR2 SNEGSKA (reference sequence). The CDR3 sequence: CSASRYNEQFF. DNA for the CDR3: TGCAGTGCTAGCCGATACAATGAGCAGTTCTTC.

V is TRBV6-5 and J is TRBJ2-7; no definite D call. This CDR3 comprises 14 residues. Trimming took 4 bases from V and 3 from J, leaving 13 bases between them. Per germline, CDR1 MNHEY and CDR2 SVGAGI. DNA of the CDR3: TGTGCCAGCAGTTCCTTTCCTAAAGACTACGAGCAGTACTTC. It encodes CASSSFPKDYEQYF.

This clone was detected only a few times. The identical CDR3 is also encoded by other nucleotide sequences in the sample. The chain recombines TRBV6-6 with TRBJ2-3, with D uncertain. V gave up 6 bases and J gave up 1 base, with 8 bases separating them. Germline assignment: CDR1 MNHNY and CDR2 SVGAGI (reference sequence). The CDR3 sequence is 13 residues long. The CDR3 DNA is TGTGCCAGCAGGGGTGGGGGCACAGATACGCAGTATTTT. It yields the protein CASRGGGTDTQYF.

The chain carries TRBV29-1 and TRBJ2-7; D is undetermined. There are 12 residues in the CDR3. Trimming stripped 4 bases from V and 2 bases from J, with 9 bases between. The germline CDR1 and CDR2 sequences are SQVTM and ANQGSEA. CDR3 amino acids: CSVGFGPYEQYF. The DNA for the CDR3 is TGCAGCGTTGGTTTTGGTCCCTACGAGCAGTACTTC.

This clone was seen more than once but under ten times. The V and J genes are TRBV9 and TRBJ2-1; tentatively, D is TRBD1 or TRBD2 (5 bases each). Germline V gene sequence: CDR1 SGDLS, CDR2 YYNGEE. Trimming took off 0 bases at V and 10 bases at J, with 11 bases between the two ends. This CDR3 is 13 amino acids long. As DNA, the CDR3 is TGTGCCAGCAGCGTAGCCCAGCGGACAGAGCAGTTCTTC. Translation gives CASSVAQRTEQFF. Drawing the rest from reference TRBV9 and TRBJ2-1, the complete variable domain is DSGVTQTPKHLITATGQRVTLRCSPRSGDLSVYWYQQSLDQGLQFLIQYYNGEERAKGNILERFSAQQFPDLHSELNLSSLELGDSALYFCASSVAQRTEQFFGPGTRLTVL.

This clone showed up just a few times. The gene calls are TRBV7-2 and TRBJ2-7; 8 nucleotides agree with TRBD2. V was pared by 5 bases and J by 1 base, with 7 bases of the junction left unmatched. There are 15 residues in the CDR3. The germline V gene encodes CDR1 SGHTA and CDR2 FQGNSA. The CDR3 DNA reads TGTGCCAGCAGCGATTCAGCGGGGGTTTCCTACGAGCAGTACTTC. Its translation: CASSDSAGVSYEQYF.

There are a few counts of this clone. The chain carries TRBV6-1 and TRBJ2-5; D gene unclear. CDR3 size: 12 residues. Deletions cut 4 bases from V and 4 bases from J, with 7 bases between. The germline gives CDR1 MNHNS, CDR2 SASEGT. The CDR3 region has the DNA TGTGCCAGCAGTGGTCGGACAGAGACCCAGTACTTC. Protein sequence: CASSGRTETQYF.

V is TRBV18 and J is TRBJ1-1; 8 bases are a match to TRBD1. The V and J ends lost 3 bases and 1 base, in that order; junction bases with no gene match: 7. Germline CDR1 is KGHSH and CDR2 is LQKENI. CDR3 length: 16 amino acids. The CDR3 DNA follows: TGTGCCAGCTCACCTGCGACAGGGGTCCCGAACACTGAAGCTTTCTTT. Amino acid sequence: CASSPATGVPNTEAFF. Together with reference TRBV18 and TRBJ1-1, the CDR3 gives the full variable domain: NAGVMQNPRHLVRRRGQEARLRCSPMKGHSHVYWYRQLPEEGLKFMVYLQKENIIDESGMPKERFSAEFPKEGPSILRIQQVVRGDSAAYFCASSPATGVPNTEAFFGQGTRLTVV.

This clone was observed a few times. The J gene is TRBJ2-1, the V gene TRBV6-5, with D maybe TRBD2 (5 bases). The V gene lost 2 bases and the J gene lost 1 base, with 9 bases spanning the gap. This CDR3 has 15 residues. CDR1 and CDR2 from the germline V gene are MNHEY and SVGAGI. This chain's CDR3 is CASSYREGSYNEQFF. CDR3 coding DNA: TGTGCCAGCAGTTACCGGGAAGGGTCCTACAATGAGCAGTTCTTC.

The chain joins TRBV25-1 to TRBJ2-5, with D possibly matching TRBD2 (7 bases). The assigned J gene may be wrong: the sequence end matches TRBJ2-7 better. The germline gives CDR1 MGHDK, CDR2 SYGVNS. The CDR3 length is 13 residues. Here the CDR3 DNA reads TGTGCCAGCTCCCAACCGGGGGGCCGCGAGCAGTACTTC. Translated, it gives CASSQPGGREQYF.